The clone carrying this TCR beta chain is deemed hyperexpanded (1% or more). Its antigen is unknown. This beta chain represents an off-target read in a library built for alpha chains; its size is of limited meaning. This sample's time point: sample taken at primary tumor resection. Unsorted tumor, nontumor lung tissue or cryopreserved PBMC supplied the whole RNA. This specimen belongs to a study of spatial heterogeneity in lung cancer. About the study: Consistent detection of more beta-chain than alpha-chain sequences was observed. Matched bulk RNA-seq gave a T cell module score that correlated strongly with tumor-region TCR transcript counts.

TCRdb independently ran MiXCR on the 5' RACE reads; one entry per CDR3 protein. Here the sample table reports 90 to 100 distinct CDR3 sequences. Findings of the study overall: How many expanded intratumoral alpha and beta TCRs were present tracked the tumor mutation count, which was a count of nonsynonymous mutations. Ubiquitous and regional nonsynonymous mutations were each tracked by the matching count of ubiquitous or regional expanded TCRs.

Between the trimmed V and J ends, which lost 6 bases and 4 bases, there was a span of 13 bases. Looked up from germline, CDR1 is SNHLY and CDR2 is FYNNEI. CDR3 length: 14 amino acids. The sequence was collected from a female donor with early-stage non-small cell lung cancer. The rearrangement links TRBV2 to TRBJ2-1, with a tentative D call TRBD2 (6 bases). Sequences were derived from lung tumor tissue, sampled at surgery. The chain's CDR3 is CASRFGGGYNEQFF. CDR3 DNA sequence: TGTGCCAGCAGGTTCGGCGGAGGGTACAATGAGCAGTTCTTC.